In its sample, the clone carrying this T cell receptor beta chain was seen a few times. Trimming removed 2 bases from V and 3 bases from J, with 13 bases in between. CDR1 MNHEY and CDR2 SVGEGT come from the germline V gene. CDR3 length equals 15 residues. PCR was performed a second time for roughly 7 to 11 cycles using a sample-barcoded 5' primer and a J-beta primer mix. MiXCR, applied by TCRdb to the 5' RACE reads, yields one record per CDR3 protein. The sample has approximately 1,700,000 distinct CDR3 sequences; about 39% are singletons. The sample originates from a study of blood T cells in healthy people across ages.

The V gene is TRBV6-2 or TRBV6-3, the J gene TRBJ2-5; D ambiguous. The clonotype originates from a human donor in good health. Sequencing used blood. CDR3 amino acids: CASSYPPDRKETQYF. As DNA, the CDR3 is TGTGCCAGCAGTTACCCGCCGGACCGAAAAGAGACCCAGTACTTC.